This TCR beta chain was recorded in a study of shared clonotypes between healthy human individuals (dated by TCRdb to the early 2020s). Broadly, across the study: Three men and two women, aged 18 to 49 years, made up the cohort. For each donor, CD4 naive and CD4 memory were each run on three plates, CD8 naive on two plates, and CD8 memory on one plate. Per donor, leukapheresis produced somewhere between about 0.8 and 9 billion PBMCs. To increase sequencing depth and limit assay-specific biases, TCR repertoire library preparation and sequencing were carried out by different laboratories using diverse techniques. To estimate repertoire size and how much clonotype sharing occurs between individuals, the study deeply sequenced the blood TCR repertoires of five healthy adults.

Points the paper makes about the study in general: Based on pairwise subsampling, the degree of clonotype sharing among donors was expected to be affected by sequencing depth. Estimated clonotype richness was generally larger for naive than for memory subsets. Sampling was restricted to blood, and TCR repertoires in tissue are likely to differ from TCR repertoires in blood. Incomplete sequencing was indicated by rarefaction of sorted-subset datasets, despite the large sequencing depth. Around 5% of naive CD4, roughly 3.5% of naive CD8, roughly 2.5% of memory CD4, and 0.35% to 0.4% of memory CD8 clonotypes were shared across several donors. Because the study included only a small number of donors, the genetic and exposure-history diversity represented was limited. Compared with non-shared clonotypes, the clonotypes found in all four sorted-subset donors had higher generation probabilities.

On this clone itself: Its antigen is unknown. No base qualities exist here, and no much larger clone lies one base off it.

The donors were healthy, HIV-negative adults with no recently reported acute infections or vaccinations. Only Caucasian adults living in Nashville, Tennessee, USA were represented among the donors. Magnetic negative selection was used to enrich CD4+ T cells, after which naive cells were positively selected on CD45RA and the negative fraction became the memory subset. Blood was obtained by leukapheresis, after which PBMCs were separated by Ficoll-Histopaque density gradient centrifugation and cryopreserved in liquid nitrogen vapor phase. Analytical flow cytometry was used to check the purity and quantity of each magnetically sorted T cell population. From each sorted fraction, genomic DNA was isolated and quantified by UV absorbance on a Nanodrop 2000c. The germline V gene encodes CDR1 SGHKS and CDR2 YYEKEE (reference sequence). Spanning cysteine to phenylalanine, the CDR3 consists of 16 amino acids. The DNA shown is the 48-base CDR3, in frame from base 1. V is pruned by 6 bases and J by 2 bases, leaving 11 bases of the junction without a gene match.

Using the deep immunoSEQ assay, multiplex PCR amplified TCR CDR3 regions from genomic DNA. Extracted genomic DNA from each cell subset was spread evenly across all wells of several immunoSEQ 96-well plates, with each plate serving as a replicate. Each replicate PCR for sorted subsets received roughly 0.2 ug genomic DNA, equal to some 32,000 T cell genomes. Purified libraries were quantified with a Qubit 3.0 fluorometer, sized on a Bioanalyzer 2100, and re-quantified with the KAPA Library Quantification kit. A separate single-read 150-cycle Illumina NextSeq 550 flow cell was used to sequence each immunoSEQ 96-well plate. The authors' analysis ran thus. Because only junctional sequences without quality scores were contained in the immunoSEQ output, filtering matching that applied to full-length reads could not be performed. To assign V/J genes and CDR3, sequences were annotated using PyIR, a Python wrapper for IgBLAST v1.9, with IMGT germline references. Reads were filtered out if the reads had weak V/J assignments (E-value above 1e-6), no CDR3, stop codons, out-of-frame junctions, or ambiguous translated residues. V3J clonotypes were defined as sequences sharing the same inferred V gene, J gene, and CDR3 amino acid sequence. The percentage overlap between two repertoires was calculated by dividing the number of shared unique clonotypes by the size of the smaller repertoire. Richness of each repertoire was evaluated using RTK rarefaction, the Chao1 estimator, and Recon v2.1 estimates of unobserved clonotypes. Generation probabilities for all TCRbeta clonotypes obtained by the gDNA method from a handful of donors were computed using OLGA. TCRdb's version of the immuneACCESS table is confined to in-frame rearrangements and falls short of the full clone set. An unresolved V gene accounts for under half of the shortfall where checked; the remainder is of unknown origin. V, J and clone size were drawn from that table, and D and trimming were deduced from the DNA. The sample records 1,500,000 or so clones, over 95% of which are singletons. About 1.2% of the sample goes to the ten largest clones.

This TCR was sampled from a man younger than 45 in good health. The rearranged segments are TRBV5-5 and TRBJ2-3; 8 junctional bases match TRBD2. Material: naive CD4+ T cells sorted from blood. Read against the paper, the sample's cell subset or site label means: CD45RA+ positively selected. In nucleotide form, the sequence is TGTGCCAGCAATCGCGGGCCGACTAGCGCCACAGATACGCAGTATTTT. The resulting protein is CASNRGPTSATDTQYF.